This TCR beta chain was identified during a study of blood T cell repertoires in COVID-19. Whole-study context: Sites in the United States, Italy and Spain provided acute and convalescent COVID-19 samples. From T cells, B-cell-depleted T cells, or PBMCs came the material, which was cDNA or gDNA.

The V gene's germline CDR1 is PRHDT and CDR2 FYEKMQ (reference sequence). V was pared by 5 bases and J by 1 base, with 11 bases of the junction left unmatched. This CDR3 spans 17 amino acids. As originally analysed: Cell counts per sample came from amplifying reference gene primers. Method: immunoSEQ multiplex PCR; TCRdb's copy keeps in-frame clones and lacks some. V, J and clone size were drawn from that table, and D and trimming were deduced from the DNA. The sample holds 40,000 to 45,000 clones; approximately 90% are singletons and the top ten take 3.5% to 4.5%. This sequence originates from a man aged 60 to 75 with acute or convalescent COVID-19. The sequenced material came from peripheral blood. This sequence joins TRBV13 and TRBJ2-5, with 9 bases fitting TRBD1. CDR3 residues: CASSPGTGWGGQETQYF. DNA for the CDR3: TGTGCCAGCAGCCCCGGGACAGGGTGGGGAGGCCAAGAGACCCAGTACTTC.